The clone carrying this TCR beta chain was recorded once. Its specificity is not known. This specimen comes from a study of a mutant IDH1 vaccine in newly diagnosed glioma. Study-level information: Beginning 4-6 weeks after radiotherapy alone, or with temozolomide cycles, vaccination took place. The earlier regimen, radiotherapy, temozolomide, or both, was most often both.

Measured with immunoSEQ multiplex PCR; TCRdb has only the in-frame clones, and not every one. Altogether tens of thousands of clones are present, about 74% being singletons, with the ten largest covering 4.5% to 5%. The time point here: week 35, safety follow-up. Vaccinated patients received 300 ug of mutant IDH1 20-mer peptide per dose, with topical imiquimod. Donor diagnoses consisted of new WHO grade 3 or 4 IDH1-mutant, ATRX-lost astrocytomas. The CDR3 is made up of 15 amino acids. CDR1 SGHRS and CDR2 YFSETQ come from the germline V gene. V was clipped by 1 base and J by 1 base, with 11 bases between them.

The TCR was taken from a man in his fifties or sixties with glioma. J is TRBJ1-1 and V is TRBV5-1; tentative D call: TRBD1 (5 bases). The source material was PBMCs, sampled from a glioma patient whose treatment included an IDH1 peptide vaccine. The CDR3 DNA reads TGCGCCAGCAGCTTGCTTCCAGGGCGGAACACTGAAGCTTTCTTT. It is translated as CASSLLPGRNTEAFF.